The entry that follows covers one TCR beta chain sequence. The junction had 10 bases not matched to a gene; V was cut back by 7 bases and J by 4 bases. CDR1 is MNHNS and CDR2 is SASEGT in the germline V gene. The CDR3 is made up of 15 amino acids. This sample was taken from a study of immune characterization of retroperitoneal liposarcoma. TCRdb ran MiXCR on the PCR reads and lists one entry per CDR3 protein. The sample lists 4,000 to 4,500 distinct CDR3 sequences, 30% to 45% occurring once. Sequencing used tumor tissue. This receptor was identified in a male donor with retroperitoneal liposarcoma. The genes are TRBV6-1 and TRBJ2-3, with 8 bases matching TRBD2. Written as DNA, the CDR3 is TGTGCCAGCAAGGATTCGGGACTAGGCGCAGATACGCAGTATTTT. It codes for CASKDSGLGADTQYF.